This T cell receptor (beta chain) derives from a study of T cells expressing NK-cell markers. Points from the study as a whole: Of the CD8+ T cell pool in roughly six donors, about 1.0-7.0% was accounted for by dominant NKG2C+ clonotypes.

Details on this clonotype: Its antigen is not known.

Germline CDR1 reads SGHTA; CDR2 reads FQGNSA. The CDR3 totals 16 residues. TCRdb reanalyzed the 5' RACE reads, giving one entry per CDR3 protein sequence and no DNA. The sample has roughly 280,000 distinct CDR3 sequences. The TCR was taken from a young man in good health. The rearrangement uses TRBV7-2 and TRBJ2-5; TCRdb gives TRBD1 as the D gene, but with no DNA this cannot be confirmed. Sequenced sample: blood T cells: a sorted CD56 or NKG2C T cell subset, CD4+ or CD8+ T cells, or bulk PBMC T cells (not recorded which). CDR3 protein: CASSPRFTGFSETQYF.